The present TCR beta chain was sequenced within a study of cytomegalovirus exposure and HLA in healthy donors. Study outcomes and limitations: Sequencing had likely introduced a cluster of highly shared sequence variants as an artifact. The study had only CMV serostatus as immune exposure information. In the analysis, some V segments, TRBV6-2 and TRBV6-3 included, were excluded as indistinguishable.

The PCR employed 60 Vbeta primers together with 13 Jbeta primers. Clones were read by immunoSEQ multiplex PCR, and TCRdb kept only the in-frame ones, dropping some. The listing contains roughly 200,000 clones. The CDR3 runs to 17 residues. Germline CDR1 SGHNT, CDR2 YYREEE (reference sequence). The J segment lost 6 bases and the V segment lost 3 bases, leaving 12 bases of the junction unmatched. In regard to this clone: What it binds is unknown.

The clonotype comes from a girl aged 2 to 10 in good health and CMV-seropositive. The sample taken for sequencing was PBMCs. The J gene is TRBJ2-3, the V gene TRBV5-4; 11 bases align to TRBD2. Here the CDR3 DNA reads TGTGCCAGCAGCTCGGGACTAGCGGATCTGAGTCGGGATACGCAGTATTTT. Amino acid sequence: CASSSGLADLSRDTQYF.